This T cell receptor (beta chain) came from a study of blood T cell repertoires in COVID-19. About the study: Italy, Spain and the United States were the sources of the convalescent and acute COVID-19 samples. In each case, the material was cDNA or gDNA derived from T cells, B-cell-depleted T cells, or PBMCs.

A word on this clone: Mismatch with germline at one junction end may stem from a read error.

Study processing details: Reference gene primers were amplified, and this amplification served to estimate nucleated cell counts. The data were produced by immunoSEQ multiplex PCR, yet TCRdb's version contains in-frame clones alone and is incomplete. V, J and clone size reflect that table, while D and trimming were determined from the DNA. The table shows some 79,000 clones, with 75% to 90% occurring only once. The sequenced sample was peripheral blood. This clonotype originated in a man between 65 and 80 years old with active or convalescent COVID-19.

This CDR3 reads CASTASNQLQHF. CDR3 DNA: TGTGCCAGTACAGCTAGCAATCAGCTCCAGCATTTT. This chain connects TRBV28 to TRBJ1-5, with D hard to call. The germline CDR1 and CDR2 sequences are MDHEN and SYDVKM. CDR3 length: 12 residues.